The present TCR beta chain was sequenced within a study of control samples from healthy donors and cancer patients. The assay was immunoSEQ multiplex PCR, and TCRdb's table has in-frame clones only and misses some. The sample has 150,000 to 200,000 clones, approximately 90% seen once. The TCR comes from a man aged 30 to 39 in good health. Input material: blood.

This chain's CDR3 is CAFHSGEQETQYF. In DNA, the CDR3 is TGTGCCTTCCACAGCGGGGAGCAAGAGACCCAGTACTTC. The rearrangement links TRBV6-5 to TRBJ2-5; TRBD2 matches 7 bases. V dropped 11 bases and J dropped 2; count of bases not matched to a gene: 8. CDR1 and CDR2 (germline): MNHEY, SVGAGI. This CDR3 contains 13 residues.